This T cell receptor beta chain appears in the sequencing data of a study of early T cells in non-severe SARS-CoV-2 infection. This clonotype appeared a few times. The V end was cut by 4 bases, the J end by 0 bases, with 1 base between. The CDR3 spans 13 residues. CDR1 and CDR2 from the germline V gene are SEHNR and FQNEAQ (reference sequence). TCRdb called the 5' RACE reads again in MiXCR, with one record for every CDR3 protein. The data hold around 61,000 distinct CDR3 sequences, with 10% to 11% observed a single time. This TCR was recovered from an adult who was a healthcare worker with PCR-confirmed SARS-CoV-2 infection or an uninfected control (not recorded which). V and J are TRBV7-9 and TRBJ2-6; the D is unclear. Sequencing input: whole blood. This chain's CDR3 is CASSYSGANVLTF. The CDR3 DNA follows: TGTGCCAGCAGCTACTCTGGGGCCAACGTCCTGACTTTC.